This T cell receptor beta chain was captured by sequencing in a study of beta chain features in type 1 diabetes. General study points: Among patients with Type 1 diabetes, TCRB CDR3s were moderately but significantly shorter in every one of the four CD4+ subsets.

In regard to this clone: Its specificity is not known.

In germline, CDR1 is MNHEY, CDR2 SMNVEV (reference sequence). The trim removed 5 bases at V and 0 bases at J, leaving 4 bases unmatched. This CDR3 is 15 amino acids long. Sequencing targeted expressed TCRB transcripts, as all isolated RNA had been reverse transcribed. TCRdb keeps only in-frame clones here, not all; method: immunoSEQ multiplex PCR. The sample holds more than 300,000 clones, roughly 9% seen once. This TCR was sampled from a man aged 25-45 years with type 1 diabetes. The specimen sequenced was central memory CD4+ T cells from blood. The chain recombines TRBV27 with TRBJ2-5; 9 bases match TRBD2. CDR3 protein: CASSGLAGYQETQYF. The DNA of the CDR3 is TGTGCCAGCAGTGGCCTAGCGGGGTACCAAGAGACCCAGTACTTC.